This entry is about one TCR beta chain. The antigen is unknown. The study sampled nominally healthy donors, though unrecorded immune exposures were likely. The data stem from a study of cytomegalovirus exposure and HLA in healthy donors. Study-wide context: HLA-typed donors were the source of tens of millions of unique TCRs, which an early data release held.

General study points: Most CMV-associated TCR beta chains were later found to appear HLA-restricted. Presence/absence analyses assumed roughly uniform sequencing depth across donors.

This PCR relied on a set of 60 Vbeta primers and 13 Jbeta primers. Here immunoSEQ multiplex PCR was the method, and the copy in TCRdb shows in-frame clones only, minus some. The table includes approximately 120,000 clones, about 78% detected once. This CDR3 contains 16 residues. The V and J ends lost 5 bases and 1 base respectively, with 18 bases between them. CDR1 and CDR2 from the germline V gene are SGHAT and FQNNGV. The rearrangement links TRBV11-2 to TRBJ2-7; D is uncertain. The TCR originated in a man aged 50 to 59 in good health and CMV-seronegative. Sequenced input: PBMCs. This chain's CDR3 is CASSPRVEVPSYEQYF. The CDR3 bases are TGTGCCAGCAGCCCCCGGGTGGAAGTCCCGTCCTACGAGCAGTACTTC.